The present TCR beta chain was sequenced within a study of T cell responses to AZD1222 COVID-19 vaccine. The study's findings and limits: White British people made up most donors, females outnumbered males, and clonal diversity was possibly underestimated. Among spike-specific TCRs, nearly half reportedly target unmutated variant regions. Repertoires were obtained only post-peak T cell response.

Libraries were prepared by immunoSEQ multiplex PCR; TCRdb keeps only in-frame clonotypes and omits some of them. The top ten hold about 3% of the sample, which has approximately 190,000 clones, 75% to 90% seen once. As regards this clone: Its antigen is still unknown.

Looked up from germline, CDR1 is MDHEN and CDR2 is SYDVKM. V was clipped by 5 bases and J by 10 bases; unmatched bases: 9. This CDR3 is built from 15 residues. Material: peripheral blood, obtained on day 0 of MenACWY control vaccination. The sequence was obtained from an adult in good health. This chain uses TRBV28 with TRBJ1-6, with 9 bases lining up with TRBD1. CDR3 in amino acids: CASSPRDRARSPLHF. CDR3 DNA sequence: TGTGCCAGCAGTCCAAGGGACAGGGCCCGGTCACCCCTCCACTTT.